Presented here are 16 T cell receptor beta chains from one specimen sequenced in a study of cytomegalovirus exposure and HLA in healthy donors. Primers for the PCR totalled 60 Vbeta and 13 Jbeta. Clones were read by immunoSEQ multiplex PCR, and TCRdb kept only the in-frame ones, dropping some. This sample contains 150,000 to 200,000 clones. Sequenced: PBMCs. The source is a man under 40 in good health and CMV-seronegative.

The chain uses TRBV5-4 and TRBJ1-1; maybe TRBD1 (5 bases). V was pared by 4 bases and J by 1 base, with 14 bases between. This CDR3 spans 15 amino acids. Germline CDR1 and CDR2: SGHNT and YYREEE (reference sequence). The CDR3 nucleotides read TGTGCCAGCAGCGGGGGGGTCCGGAGGAACACTGAAGCTTTCTTT. It specifies CASSGGVRRNTEAFF.

J is TRBJ2-7 and V is TRBV30, with D tentatively TRBD1 (6 bases). Per the germline V gene, CDR1 is GTSNPN and CDR2 is SVGIG (reference sequence). V lost 5 bases and J lost 6, with 14 bases in between. The CDR3 has 12 amino acids. In DNA form, the CDR3 reads TGTGCCTGGCGCCGGGACACTCGCGAGCAGTACTTC. This sequence encodes CAWRRDTREQYF.

This clone ranks as medium-sized in terms of frequency. The rearrangement joins TRBV6-1 to TRBJ2-1, with 12 bases matching TRBD1. V dropped 3 bases and J dropped 6; count of bases not matched to a gene: 3. The CDR3 extends over 15 amino acids. Germline V gene sequence: CDR1 MNHNS, CDR2 SASEGT. CDR3 in amino acids: CASSDWGQGANEQFF. CDR3 in DNA: TGTGCCAGCAGTGATTGGGGACAGGGGGCCAATGAGCAGTTCTTC.

The V gene is TRBV18, the J gene TRBJ1-4; 8 nucleotides line up with TRBD1. The CDR3 consists of 16 residues. The germline V gene encodes CDR1 KGHSH and CDR2 LQKENI. V lost 3 bases and J lost 4; bases outside the gene matches: 7. The CDR3 here is CASSPSGQEINEKLFF. The CDR3 nucleotides are TGTGCCAGCTCACCCTCGGGACAGGAAATTAATGAAAAACTGTTTTTT.

Points on this clone: Within the sample, other DNA sequences also encode this same CDR3. The rearrangement uses TRBV11-3 and TRBJ2-7; D may be TRBD1 (6 bases). CDR3 size: 12 residues. CDR1 is SGHNT and CDR2 is YENEEA in the germline V gene. Trimming cost V 3 bases and J 7 bases, with 10 bases left between them. The CDR3 sequence is CASSLDRTEQYF. In DNA, the CDR3 is TGTGCCAGCAGCTTGGACAGAACGGAGCAGTACTTC.

The V and J genes are TRBV25-1 and TRBJ1-3; 9 bases fit TRBD1. From germline, CDR1 is MGHDK and CDR2 SYGVNS. The V gene end was trimmed by 2 bases and the J gene end by 1 base; junction bases not matched to a gene: 6. This CDR3 has 17 residues. DNA for the CDR3: TGTGCCAGCAGTGAACGTACACAGGGGGCTTCTGGAAACACCATATATTTT. It translates to CASSERTQGASGNTIYF.

With respect to this clone: Other nucleotide sequences in the sample specify the same CDR3. The chain couples TRBV9 to TRBJ2-5; a possible D gene is TRBD1 (5 bases). V lost 0 bases, J lost 2 bases, and 5 bases lay in between. Per the germline V gene, CDR1 is SGDLS and CDR2 is YYNGEE. The CDR3 runs to 13 residues. CDR3 in DNA: TGTGCCAGCAGCGTAGGACAGCAAGAGACCCAGTACTTC. It yields the protein CASSVGQQETQYF. The full variable domain, with the rest looked up from reference TRBV9 and TRBJ2-5, is DSGVTQTPKHLITATGQRVTLRCSPRSGDLSVYWYQQSLDQGLQFLIQYYNGEERAKGNILERFSAQQFPDLHSELNLSSLELGDSALYFCASSVGQQETQYFGPGTRLLVL.

This rearrangement joins TRBV11-2 to TRBJ2-7, with TRBD1 matching 7 bases. Germline-derived CDR1 and CDR2 are SGHAT and FQNNGV. The CDR3 extends over 13 amino acids. V was clipped by 6 bases and J by 7 bases; unmatched bases: 9. The CDR3 DNA follows: TGTGCCAGCAGACAGGGGTCCCAGGTGGAGCAGTACTTC. Its translation: CASRQGSQVEQYF.

The rearrangement joins TRBV30 to TRBJ2-5; TRBD1 aligns across 7 bases. Germline V lookup: CDR1 GTSNPN, CDR2 SVGIG (reference sequence). V lost 6 bases, J lost 4 bases, and 5 bases stayed unmatched. This CDR3 contains 12 residues. CDR3 amino acids: CACTGDGETQYF. DNA for the CDR3: TGTGCCTGTACAGGGGACGGAGAGACCCAGTACTTC.

J is TRBJ1-5 and V is TRBV7-2; 10 nucleotides agree with TRBD1. Germline V lookup: CDR1 SGHTA, CDR2 FQGNSA. CDR3 length: 16 residues. Losses at the gene ends were 1 base for V and 3 bases for J; bases not matched to a gene: 3. The CDR3 DNA follows: TGTGCCAGCAGCTTAGTTGGGACAGGGGCCAATCAGCCCCAGCATTTT. Its protein product is CASSLVGTGANQPQHF.

This chain uses TRBV30 with TRBJ1-1, with D uncertain. Germline V lookup: CDR1 GTSNPN, CDR2 SVGIG (reference sequence). This CDR3 region has 11 residues. V lost 0 bases and J 11 bases, leaving 10 bases between the germline ends. CDR3 DNA sequence: TGTGCCTGGAGTGTATCCCAGCGGGCTTTCTTT. Translating gives CAWSVSQRAFF.

This rearrangement joins TRBV30 to TRBJ2-5; 11 bases map to TRBD2. Germline CDR1 is GTSNPN and CDR2 is SVGIG (reference sequence). The CDR3 totals 17 residues. V was clipped by 5 bases and J by 0 bases; unmatched bases: 11. The CDR3, as DNA: TGTGCCTGGGCAGGGCTAGCGGGGGGCCCGTACCAAGAGACCCAGTACTTC. Translated, it gives CAWAGLAGGPYQETQYF.

The genes are TRBV2 and TRBJ1-2; weak D call: TRBD1 (5 bases). The V end lost 8 bases, the J end lost 5 bases, and 18 bases lay between the germline ends. Per germline, CDR1 SNHLY and CDR2 FYNNEI. The CDR3 runs to 14 residues. The CDR3 sequence: CASPKAGRLYGYTF. CDR3 nucleotide sequence: TGTGCCAGCCCGAAGGCAGGGAGGTTGTATGGCTACACCTTC.

V gene TRBV19 combines with J gene TRBJ1-2; possible D gene TRBD1, 6 bases. Germline CDR1 and CDR2: LNHDA and SQIVND (reference sequence). V was pared by 7 bases and J by 2 bases, with 20 bases between. The CDR3 length is 16 residues. Written as DNA, the CDR3 is TGTGCCAGTAACCCTCGGGAGGGGGGATGGAACTATGGCTACACCTTC. As protein: CASNPREGGWNYGYTF.

The rearrangement links TRBV28 to TRBJ2-7, with TRBD1 identical over 12 bases. The germline V gene encodes CDR1 MDHEN and CDR2 SYDVKM. The V and J ends lost 3 bases and 5 bases, in that order; junction bases with no gene match: 8. The CDR3 extends over 16 amino acids. In DNA, the CDR3 is TGTGCCAGCAGTTTCAGCCCGGGACAGGGGGCGAACGAGCAGTACTTC. It specifies CASSFSPGQGANEQYF.

This chain links TRBV7-9 with TRBJ2-2; perhaps TRBD1 as D (6 bases). The CDR3 has 13 amino acids. Deletions cut 3 bases from V and 7 bases from J, with 9 bases between. Germline lookup yields CDR1 SEHNR and CDR2 FQNEAQ (reference sequence). This CDR3 is CASSLIGGGELFF. In DNA form, the CDR3 reads TGTGCCAGCAGCTTGATAGGGGGCGGGGAGCTGTTTTTT.